The present entry profiles one TCR beta chain with its context. The table lists this clonotype with many counts. Its antigen remains unidentified. No quality values exist for individual bases; no much larger clone is one base distant. A case-control design nested within a healthcare worker cohort in London, UK, was used, with weekly nasopharyngeal swab PCR tests and blood sampling performed. Healthcare workers were recruited during the week of the UK lockdown, between 23 and 31 March 2020, and followed weekly for up to roughly 15 weeks. CDR1 is given as WNHNN and CDR2 as SYGVQD, both from the germline V gene (reference sequence). V lost 3 bases and J lost 1 base; the stretch between them is 9 bases long. Including cysteine and phenylalanine, the CDR3 has 14 amino acids. Only the CDR3 part of the read is kept: 42 bases, read in frame from the first base. This sample stems from a study of early T cells in non-severe SARS-CoV-2 infection (dated by TCRdb to the early 2020s). Some background on the complete study: TCR sequencing used bulk RNA from unsorted whole blood, so alpha and beta chains could not be paired.

Library prep was done by 5' RACE. Instrument on record: NextSeq 500. To correct for sequencing error and PCR bias, the TCR library protocol tagged individual cDNA molecules with unique molecular identifiers. Both TCR alpha and beta chains were sequenced, and tight co-correlation was observed between alpha and beta sequence abundances in each sample. The study's processing was this. Decombinator V4 was used to perform V gene, J gene and CDR3 annotation of TCR sequences. Expanded TCRs were defined as changing significantly between any two time points under a Poisson model with p below 0.0001. Abundances of TCRs were expressed as counts per million after normalisation to the total number of TCRs sequenced in each sample. TRAV1-2 paired with TRAJ12, TRAJ20 or TRAJ33 defined MAIT TCRs, while TRAV10 paired with TRAJ18 defined iNKT TCRs. VDJdb, accessed 1 November 2021, was searched for CMV, EBV and SARS-CoV-2 annotated TCRs, excluding TCRs annotated for multiple antigens. Using fastp at Q25 and MiXCR, TCRdb reprocessed the public reads and kept productive beta chains. CDR3 protein sequences are deduplicated, and each keeps its most common genes and DNA. The V and J calls reflect TCRdb's pipeline rather than the authors' work. The sample table holds approximately 27,000 distinct CDR3 sequences, of which about 5.8% were seen once. The ten largest account for approximately 5.2% of the sample.

Overall study results and their limits: VDJdb matching was skewed toward anti-spike CD8 responses, so virus-specific expansions were likely underestimated and private and CD4 specificities were missed.

This TCR was recovered from an adult who was a healthcare worker with PCR-confirmed SARS-CoV-2 infection or an uninfected control (not recorded which). The sequencing input was whole blood. The chain couples TRBV10-1 to TRBJ1-1; the D gene cannot be named for sure. Here the CDR3 is given as CASSDMPGNTEAFF. The bases are TGCGCCAGCAGTGACATGCCGGGGAACACTGAAGCTTTCTTT.